These 13 T cell receptor beta chains were all obtained from the same sample, sequenced in a study of blood T cell repertoires in COVID-19. Libraries were prepared by immunoSEQ multiplex PCR; TCRdb keeps only in-frame clonotypes and omits some of them. This table has about 230,000 clones, roughly 90% appearing once. Material for sequencing was PBMCs or T cells enriched from blood (not recorded which). The receptor source for this set is a woman in her twenties or thirties with acute COVID-19.

A single count supports this clone. V gene TRBV5-1 combines with J gene TRBJ2-1; 10 bases align to TRBD2. This CDR3 is built from 16 residues. J was trimmed by 9 bases and V by 2 bases; bases with no gene match: 11. Germline lookup yields CDR1 SGHRS and CDR2 YFSETQ. The CDR3 protein is CASSFRVAGGPPEQFF. CDR3 DNA: TGCGCCAGCAGCTTCCGGGTAGCGGGGGGCCCCCCTGAGCAGTTCTTC.

The chain has TRBV6-5 and TRBJ1-1; D gene unclear. Germline V gene sequence: CDR1 MNHEY, CDR2 SVGAGI. The CDR3 length is 15 residues. The V gene lost 2 bases and the J gene lost 2 bases, with 12 bases spanning the gap. The CDR3 DNA sequence: TGTGCCAGCAGTTACAGCCGACGGGTAAACACTGAAGCTTTCTTT. Translated: CASSYSRRVNTEAFF.

The chain joins TRBV4-1 to TRBJ2-7; D is unclear. V was cut by 4 bases and J by 4 bases, with 14 bases left in between. In germline, CDR1 is MGHRA, CDR2 YSYEKL. The CDR3 is made up of 14 amino acids. CDR3 DNA: TGCGCCAGCAGCCGAACTACTGGAACTTACGAGCAGTACTTC. Amino acids: CASSRTTGTYEQYF.

The chain uses TRBV18 and TRBJ1-4, with a possible D match to TRBD1 (5 bases). V lost 2 bases to trimming and J lost 8 bases, with 15 bases between them. CDR1 is KGHSH and CDR2 is LQKENI in the germline V gene. This CDR3 spans 15 amino acids. The CDR3 sequence is CASSPTAGPTEKLFF. The CDR3, as DNA: TGTGCCAGCTCACCAACAGCAGGGCCGACCGAAAAACTGTTTTTT.

The V call is TRBV10-3, the J call TRBJ2-1, with 11 bases aligning to TRBD2. From germline, CDR1 is ENHRY and CDR2 SYGVKD. V dropped 6 bases and J dropped 8; count of bases not matched to a gene: 6. The CDR3 contains 14 residues. CDR3 nucleotide sequence: TGTGCCATCAGCCCTAGCGGGGGGCGCGATGAGCAGTTCTTC. This sequence encodes CAISPSGGRDEQFF.

V usage is TRBV5-1 and J usage is TRBJ1-2; D unresolved. The CDR3 consists of 14 residues. The V end lost 0 bases, the J end lost 9 bases, and 15 bases lay between the germline ends. Germline CDR1 reads SGHRS; CDR2 reads YFSETQ. Here the CDR3 DNA reads TGCGCCAGCAGCTTGGGGGAGCGGAGTACTCGCTACACCTTC. Its translation: CASSLGERSTRYTF.

The chain carries TRBV11-2 and TRBJ2-6; a weak D match, TRBD1 (6 bases). From germline, CDR1 is SGHAT and CDR2 FQNNGV. V was trimmed by 5 bases and J by 5 bases, leaving 13 bases between them. This CDR3 comprises 15 residues. The CDR3 region has the DNA TGTGCCAGCAGCCCAGAGGGGGTCAGGGCCAACGTCCTGACTTTC. Its protein product is CASSPEGVRANVLTF.

The rearrangement links TRBV10-3 to TRBJ2-1; the match to TRBD1 covers 8 bases. The CDR3 length is 13 residues. With V trimmed by 7 bases and J by 5 bases, 4 bases remained unmatched. Germline V gives CDR1 ENHRY, CDR2 SYGVKD. The CDR3 DNA reads TGTGCCATCACCACAGGGGGACACAATGAGCAGTTCTTC. As protein: CAITTGGHNEQFF.

The chain recombines TRBV19 with TRBJ2-5; 7 bases line up with TRBD2. The CDR3 runs to 17 residues. Trimming at V came to 1 base and at J to 0 bases, leaving 8 bases not matched to a gene. Germline CDR1 is LNHDA and CDR2 is SQIVND (reference sequence). CDR3 protein: CASSIGSSGKYQETQYF. Written as DNA, the CDR3 is TGTGCCAGTAGTATAGGATCCAGCGGGAAGTACCAAGAGACCCAGTACTTC.

The chain carries TRBV27 and TRBJ2-3; D perhaps matches TRBD2 (6 bases). Germline V gene lookup returns CDR1 MNHEY and CDR2 SMNVEV (reference sequence). Trimming removed 6 bases at V and 0 bases at J, with 19 bases between. The CDR3 is 17 amino acids. DNA for the CDR3: TGTGCCAGCAGCCTGGGGGGAGGCGGGTACAGCACAGATACGCAGTATTTT. The encoded protein is CASSLGGGGYSTDTQYF.

This clone is a singleton in its sample. This chain uses TRBV19 with TRBJ1-5; 7 nucleotides agree with TRBD1. The CDR3 consists of 14 residues. The V and J ends lost 10 bases and 0 bases, in that order; junction bases with no gene match: 6. CDR1 is LNHDA, CDR2 SQIVND, per germline (reference sequence). CDR3 residues: CATGTEYSNQPQHF. In nucleotides, the CDR3 is TGTGCCACCGGGACAGAATATAGCAATCAGCCCCAGCATTTT.

V gene TRBV12-5 combines with J gene TRBJ2-5; weak D call: TRBD2 (6 bases). The CDR3 loop spans 17 amino acids. The V and J ends lost 0 bases and 4 bases respectively, with 18 bases between them. Germline V gives CDR1 LGHNT, CDR2 FRNRAP. The CDR3 region is CASGLVPCRLVGETQYF. The CDR3 DNA reads as TGTGCTAGTGGTTTGGTACCCTGCCGACTAGTTGGAGAGACCCAGTACTTC.

The CDR3 DNA reads TGTGCCAGCGGTCCCTCGTGGAGAGGCACAGATACGCAGTATTTT. Amino acids: CASGPSWRGTDTQYF. The V gene is TRBV9, the J gene TRBJ2-3, with D unresolved. The CDR3 contains 15 residues. V was clipped by 7 bases and J by 1 base, with 16 bases between them. Germline V gene sequence: CDR1 SGDLS, CDR2 YYNGEE.